This T cell receptor (beta chain) was sequenced during a study of shared clonotypes between healthy human individuals. TCRdb's copy holds only in-frame clones and misses some; the assay was immunoSEQ multiplex PCR. The table has more than 2 million clones, 90% to 95% seen once. Comments on this clone: Its antigen is unidentified. At the DNA level, this CDR3 is encoded by other sequences in the same sample as well.

Study-wide results and caveats: Memory subsets had estimated richness that was generally smaller than that of naive subsets. Having only a few donors restricted how much genetic and exposure-history diversity was captured.

V was pared by 0 bases and J by 5 bases, with 12 bases between. The CDR3 spans 14 residues. Germline CDR1 is SGHRS and CDR2 is YFSETQ. Sequencing used naive CD4+ T cells sorted from blood. Subset defined: CD45RA+ positively selected. This receptor was identified in a man younger than 35 in good health. The V call is TRBV5-1, the J call TRBJ2-7; D remains unclear. The CDR3 region has the DNA TGCGCCAGCAGCTTGGAGGGTGGGTTACACGAGCAGTACTTC. It is translated as CASSLEGGLHEQYF.